This paragraph covers one T cell receptor beta chain sequence. This sample was included in a study of cytomegalovirus exposure and HLA in healthy donors. The PCR was carried out with 60 Vbeta primers and 13 Jbeta primers. The protocol was immunoSEQ multiplex PCR, while the TCRdb copy is restricted to in-frame clones and leaves out a portion. The data contain about 160,000 clones, roughly 81% of them singletons. The germline V gene has CDR1 GTSNPN and CDR2 SVGIG (reference sequence). CDR3 length: 16 amino acids. Trimming took 0 bases from V and 8 from J, leaving 22 bases between them. Unrecorded immune exposure was likely among donors, who were nominally healthy when sampled.

This chain uses TRBV30 with TRBJ1-2, with D unresolved. The receptor was derived from a man younger than 35 in good health and CMV-seropositive. The sequencing sample was made of PBMCs. The CDR3 nucleotides are TGTGCCTGGAGTGTAAATAGCGCCACTTTAATCGACGGCTACACCTTC. As protein: CAWSVNSATLIDGYTF. Looking up the rest from reference TRBV30 and TRBJ1-2 gives the full variable domain: SQTIHQWPATLVQPVGSPLSLECTVEGTSNPNLYWYRQAAGRGLQLLFYSVGIGQISSEVPQNLSASRPQDRQFILSSKKLLLSDSGFYLCAWSVNSATLIDGYTFGSGTRLTVV.